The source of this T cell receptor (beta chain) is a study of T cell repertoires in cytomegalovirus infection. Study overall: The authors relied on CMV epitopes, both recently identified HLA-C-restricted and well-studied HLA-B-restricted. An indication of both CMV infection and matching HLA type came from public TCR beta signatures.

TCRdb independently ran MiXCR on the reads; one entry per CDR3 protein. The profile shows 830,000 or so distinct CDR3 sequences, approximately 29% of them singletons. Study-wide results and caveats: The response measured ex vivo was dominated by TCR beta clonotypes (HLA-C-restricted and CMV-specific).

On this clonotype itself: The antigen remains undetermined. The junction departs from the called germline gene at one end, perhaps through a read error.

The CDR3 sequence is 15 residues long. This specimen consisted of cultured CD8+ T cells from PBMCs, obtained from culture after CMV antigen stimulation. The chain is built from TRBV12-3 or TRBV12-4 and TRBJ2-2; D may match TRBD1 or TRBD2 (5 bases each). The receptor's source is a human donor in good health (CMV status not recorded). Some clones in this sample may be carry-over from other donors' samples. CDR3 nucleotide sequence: TGTGCCACCACGACCCGTGAGGGGTTAGTCGGGGAGCCGTTTTTT. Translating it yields CATTTREGLVGEPFF.